A selection of T cell receptor beta chains follows, all from one sample in a study of PD-1 blockade in mismatch repair-deficient tumors. Only in-frame clones appear in the TCRdb table, and some are missing; sequencing was by immunoSEQ multiplex PCR. Of 38,000 or so clones in the sample, around 84% were seen once. Sequencing was performed on peripheral blood, taken around 76 weeks after starting pembrolizumab. These receptors were taken from an adult with mismatch repair-deficient cancer. CDR3s include the opening cysteine and the closing phenylalanine or tryptophan. Each record gives: J gene, clone size, V gene, D gene, CDR3 DNA, CDR3 protein. The D gene is left open where the match is weak. Not all rows give a size; the values are once, few, many and, for expanded clones, a class.

TRBJ2-1	.	TRBV7-8	.	TGTGCCAGCAGCCACAGCCCCAATGAGCAGTTCTTC	CASSHSPNEQFF
TRBJ2-7	once	TRBV7-2	.	TGTGCCAGCACCTCCTCGACATATTCCTACGAGCAGTACTTC	CASTSSTYSYEQYF
TRBJ2-1	few	TRBV5-1	.	TGCGCCAGCAGCTTTCCTAGCTCTGGCAATGAGCAGTTCTTC	CASSFPSSGNEQFF
TRBJ2-1	.	TRBV5-4	TRBD2	TGTGCCAGCAGCGCCTCCGGGACTAGCGGCTACAATGAGCAGTTCTTC	CASSASGTSGYNEQFF
TRBJ1-1	.	TRBV5-1	.	TGCGCCAGCAGCTTGGCAGGAGTATCTGAAGCTTTCTTT	CASSLAGVSEAFF
TRBJ1-1	.	TRBV13	TRBD1	TGTGCCAGCAGCTTGACAGGGCGGAACACTGAAGCTTTCTTT	CASSLTGRNTEAFF
TRBJ1-1	.	TRBV2	.	TGTGCCAGCATTACGGGCACTGAAGCTTTCTTT	CASITGTEAFF
TRBJ1-5	.	TRBV7-6	.	TGTGCCAGCAGCTTACCGAATCAGCCCCAGCATTTT	CASSLPNQPQHF
TRBJ1-1	.	TRBV25-1	.	TGTGCCAGCAGCACAGGGAACACTGAAGCTTTCTTT	CASSTGNTEAFF
TRBJ2-5	.	TRBV6-1	.	TGTGCCAGCAGCCCAGGGAGAGAGACCCAGTACTTC	CASSPGRETQYF
TRBJ2-7	.	TRBV11-1	TRBD1	TGTGCCAGCAGCTTAGGAGCAGGGACAGGGCGTTACGAGCAGTACTTC	CASSLGAGTGRYEQYF
TRBJ2-1	.	TRBV5-1	.	TGCGCCAGCAGTTTGGACCCTTGGTCCTACAATGAGCAGTTCTTC	CASSLDPWSYNEQFF
TRBJ1-2	.	TRBV27	.	TGTGCCAGCAGTTTAAACGGGTACTATGGCTACACCTTC	CASSLNGYYGYTF
TRBJ2-2	.	TRBV5-4	TRBD1	TGTGCCAGCAGTTCCGGACAGGGGGTTCTGACCGGGGAGCTGTTTTTT	CASSSGQGVLTGELFF
TRBJ2-1	.	TRBV5-6	TRBD2	TGTGCCAGCAGCTTAAATCGGAGAACGGGAGGGGGAGCTGAGTTCTTC	CASSLNRRTGGGAEFF
TRBJ2-2	.	TRBV9	TRBD2	TGTGCCAGCAGCGCCTGGACTAGCGGAACCGGGGAGCTGTTTTTT	CASSAWTSGTGELFF
TRBJ2-1	once	TRBV4-1	TRBD2	TGCGCCAGCAGCCGCTCGACTAGCGGGAGTTACAATGAGCAGTTCTTC	CASSRSTSGSYNEQFF
TRBJ2-1	.	TRBV11-3	.	TGTGCCAGCAGCCACCAAAGGGCCGGTGGTATGGACAATGAGCAGTTCTTC	CASSHQRAGGMDNEQFF
TRBJ2-2	.	TRBV21-1	.	TGTGCCAGCCGGCGCAGAGTCAACACCGGGGAGCTGTTTTTT	CASRRRVNTGELFF
TRBJ2-5	.	TRBV15	TRBD1	TGTGCCACCAGCAGTGGGGACAGGGCCTACCAAGAGACCCAGTACTTC	CATSSGDRAYQETQYF
TRBJ1-1	once	TRBV6-5	.	TGTGCCACCTTACCGGGAGAGATGGACACTGAAGCTTTCTTT	CATLPGEMDTEAFF
TRBJ2-5	.	TRBV7-7	.	TGTGCTAGCAGCTTAGTGGCCGGCGGGTCGGAGACCCAGTACTTC	CASSLVAGGSETQYF
TRBJ2-1	.	TRBV29-1	TRBD2	TGCAGCGTGAACCTTAGCGGGAGGAGCCTCTCGGATGAGCAGTTCTTC	CSVNLSGRSLSDEQFF
TRBJ2-1	.	TRBV7-8	TRBD2	TGTGCCAGCAGCTTAGTCCCTAGCGGGGCATACAATGAGCAGTTCTTC	CASSLVPSGAYNEQFF
TRBJ1-1	.	TRBV18	.	TGTGCCAGCTCACTTGGCGCAGGATTCACTGAAGCTTTCTTT	CASSLGAGFTEAFF
TRBJ2-1	few	TRBV11-3	.	TGTGCCAGCAGCTTAGGTTACTACAATGAGCAGTTCTTC	CASSLGYYNEQFF